Sequencing of this T cell receptor (beta chain) was carried out in a study of T cells in Graves' hyperthyroidism and ophthalmopathy. TCR beta CDR3 sequences were amplified from RNA transcripts. TCR CDR3 underwent first-round RT-PCR with the HTBI primer set. TCRdb processed the multiplex PCR reads anew with MiXCR; each CDR3 protein has one entry. The table includes 310,000 or so distinct CDR3 sequences, over 15% detected once. The J segment lost 3 bases and the V segment lost 5 bases, leaving 5 bases of the junction unmatched. The CDR3 sequence is 15 residues long. Germline loops: CDR1 LNHDA, CDR2 SQIVND (reference sequence). This clonotype came up many times.

The receptor's source is a woman aged 60 to 75 with Graves' ophthalmopathy. Sequencing used blood. This rearrangement joins TRBV19 to TRBJ2-7, with 12 bases matching TRBD2. CDR3 in amino acids: CASSFRTSGIYEQYF. Here the CDR3 DNA reads TGTGCCAGTAGTTTCCGGACTAGCGGGATCTACGAGCAGTACTTC.